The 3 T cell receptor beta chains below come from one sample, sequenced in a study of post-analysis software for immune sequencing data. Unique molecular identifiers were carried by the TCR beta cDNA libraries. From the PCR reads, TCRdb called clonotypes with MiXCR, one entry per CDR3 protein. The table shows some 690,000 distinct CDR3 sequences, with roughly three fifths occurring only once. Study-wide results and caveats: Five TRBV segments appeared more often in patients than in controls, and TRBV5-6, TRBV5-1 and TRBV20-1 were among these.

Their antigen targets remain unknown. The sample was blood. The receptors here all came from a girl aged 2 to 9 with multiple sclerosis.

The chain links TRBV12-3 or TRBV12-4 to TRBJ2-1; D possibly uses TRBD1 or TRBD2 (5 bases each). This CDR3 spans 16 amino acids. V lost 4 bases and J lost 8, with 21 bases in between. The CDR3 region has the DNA TGTGCCAGCAGTTCTCCCCTTTTGGGGGTTGTGGATGAGCAGTTCTTC. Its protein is CASSSPLLGVVDEQFF.

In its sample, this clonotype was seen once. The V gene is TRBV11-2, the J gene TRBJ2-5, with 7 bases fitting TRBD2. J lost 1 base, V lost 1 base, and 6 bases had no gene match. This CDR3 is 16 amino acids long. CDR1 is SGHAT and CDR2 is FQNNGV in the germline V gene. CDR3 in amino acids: CASSLVASGLQETQYF. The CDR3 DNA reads TGTGCCAGCAGCTTAGTGGCTAGCGGACTCCAAGAGACCCAGTACTTC.

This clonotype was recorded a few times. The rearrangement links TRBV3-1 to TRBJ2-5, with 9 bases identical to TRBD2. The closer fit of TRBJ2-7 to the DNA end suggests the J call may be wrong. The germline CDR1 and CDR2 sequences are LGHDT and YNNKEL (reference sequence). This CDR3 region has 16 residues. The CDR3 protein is CASSQDPQTSGYEQYF. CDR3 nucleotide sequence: TGTGCCAGCAGCCAAGACCCCCAGACTAGCGGATACGAGCAGTACTTC.